This TCR beta chain emerged from a study of shared clonotypes between healthy human individuals. Whole-study context: Researchers assigned three CD4 naive, three CD4 memory, two CD8 naive and one CD8 memory plate to each donor. The study, taken as a whole, reports: Estimated richness was generally greater in naive than memory subsets.

Trimming took off 5 bases at V and 1 base at J, with 11 bases between the two ends. The CDR3 consists of 15 residues. Per germline, CDR1 SGHAT and CDR2 FQDESV (reference sequence). This clone was detected a few times. Its antigen is still unknown. This table comes from immunoSEQ multiplex PCR, and its TCRdb copy is limited to in-frame clones, with some not included. The sample lists some 2,500,000 clones; under 95% were seen once. This receptor was obtained from a man in his late teens or twenties in good health. Some clones in this sample may be carry-over from other donors' samples. This chain uses TRBV11-1 with TRBJ2-2; D gene ambiguous. Sequencing was carried out using naive CD4+ T cells from PBMCs. Subset reported: CD45RA+ positively selected. CDR3 DNA: TGTGCCAGCAGCCCCCAGGCCCTGAACACCGGGGAGCTGTTTTTT. This translates into CASSPQALNTGELFF.